These T cell receptor beta chains were read from a single sample in a study of T cell repertoires in cytomegalovirus infection. One entry per CDR3 protein, called by TCRdb with MiXCR from the reads. The sample has 200,000 or so distinct CDR3 sequences; about 30% are singletons. Sequencing input: PBMCs. The receptor source for this set is a human donor in good health (CMV status not recorded). Some clones in this sample may be carry-over from other donors' samples. Both conserved end residues are part of each CDR3. The D gene is left open where the match is weak. Size is stated for part of the rows, as once, few or many counts, or as a class when the clone is expanded.

TRBV12-3/TRBV12-4	16	NA	many	TRBJ2-5	CASSLGEAANQETQYF	TGTGCCAGCAGTTTAGGCGAGGCGGCGAACCAAGAGACCCAGTACTTC
TRBV7-2	14	NA	few	TRBJ2-4	CASSLSGRQNIQYF	TGTGCCAGCAGCCTCTCCGGGCGCCAAAACATTCAGTACTTC
TRBV7-2	16	NA	few	TRBJ1-2	CASSLAPGGEKYGYTF	TGTGCCAGCAGCTTAGCCCCGGGGGGGGAAAAGTATGGCTACACCTTC
TRBV6-2/TRBV6-3	12	NA	few	TRBJ2-1	CASSYSAREQFF	TGTGCCAGCAGTTACTCGGCTCGTGAGCAGTTCTTC
TRBV11-2	15	NA	few	TRBJ2-1	CASCPSRDLWFEQFF	TGTGCCAGCTGTCCGTCCCGGGACCTATGGTTTGAGCAGTTCTTC
TRBV5-1	13	NA	many	TRBJ2-2	CASSLSGTGELFF	TGTGCCAGCAGCTTATCTGGAACCGGGGAGCTGTTTTTT
TRBV12-3/TRBV12-4	15	NA	NA	TRBJ1-1	CASSSIDRTNTEAFF	TGTGCCAGCAGTTCAATTGACAGGACGAACACTGAAGCTTTCTTT
TRBV28	16	TRBD1	NA	TRBJ1-1	CASSLVLTGEDTEAFF	TGTGCCAGCAGTTTGGTACTGACAGGGGAGGACACTGAAGCTTTCTTT
TRBV12-3/TRBV12-4	14	NA	many	TRBJ1-2	CASIQAGPLYGYTF	TGTGCCAGCATTCAAGCCGGGCCCTTGTATGGCTACACCTTC
TRBV7-4	16	NA	few	TRBJ2-1	CASSLFQGRRYNEQFF	TGTGCCAGCAGCTTATTTCAGGGCCGCCGGTACAATGAGCAGTTCTTC
TRBV7-2	15	NA	few	TRBJ1-5	CASSLVGAGREPQHF	TGTGCCAGCAGCTTAGTAGGGGCAGGGAGAGAGCCCCAGCATTTT
TRBV19	14	NA	few	TRBJ2-1	CASSIVAGRNEQFF	TGTGCCAGTAGTATAGTAGCAGGGAGAAATGAGCAGTTCTTC
TRBV20-1	13	TRBD1	few	TRBJ1-1	CSATQGADTEAFF	TGCAGTGCCACCCAGGGGGCAGACACTGAAGCTTTCTTT
TRBV5-1	16	NA	NA	TRBJ1-2	CASSTSFTDGNYGYTF	TGCGCCAGCAGCACTTCTTTCACGGACGGTAACTATGGCTACACCTTC
TRBV5-6	15	TRBD1	NA	TRBJ1-4	CASSLAGTGKGKLFF	TGTGCCAGCAGCTTGGCAGGGACAGGGAAGGGGAAACTGTTTTTT
TRBV6-1	14	NA	NA	TRBJ2-3	CASSEDRAADTQYF	TGTGCCAGCAGTGAAGACAGGGCCGCAGATACGCAGTATTTT
TRBV6-6	15	TRBD1	NA	TRBJ1-5	CASSYSGQVNQPQHF	TGTGCCAGCAGTTACTCCGGACAGGTCAATCAGCCCCAGCATTTT
TRBV2	14	NA	NA	TRBJ2-2	CASSLQAVTGELFF	TGTGCCAGCAGTTTACAGGCGGTCACCGGGGAGCTGTTTTTT
TRBV6-2/TRBV6-3	12	NA	NA	TRBJ2-7	CASTQGASEQYF	TGTGCCAGCACTCAAGGGGCTAGCGAGCAGTACTTC
TRBV30	14	NA	few	TRBJ1-1	CAWSVGGPATEAFF	TGTGCCTGGAGTGTAGGAGGGCCGGCCACTGAAGCTTTCTTT
TRBV6-6	12	NA	NA	TRBJ1-1	CASVRGETEAFF	TGTGCCAGCGTCCGAGGGGAAACTGAAGCTTTCTTT
TRBV7-8	17	NA	few	TRBJ1-6	CAGSLATGGSYNSPLHF	TGTGCCGGCAGCTTAGCGACAGGCGGCAGCTATAATTCACCCCTCCACTTT
TRBV7-8	14	NA	once	TRBJ2-3	CASGLLHYTDTQYF	TGTGCCAGCGGCCTCCTCCACTACACAGATACGCAGTATTTT
TRBV6-6	14	NA	NA	TRBJ2-5	CASSRDPDLGAQYF	TGTGCCAGTTCCCGGGACCCAGACTTAGGCGCCCAGTACTTC
TRBV29-1	13	TRBD1	NA	TRBJ1-2	CSARTGQNYGYTF	TGCAGCGCCAGGACAGGGCAAAACTATGGCTACACCTTC
TRBV7-9	11	NA	few	TRBJ2-1	CASSLVREQFF	TGTGCCAGCAGCTTAGTCAGAGAGCAGTTCTTC
TRBV7-2	14	TRBD1	many	TRBJ1-5	CASRPGTGNQPQHF	TGTGCCAGCAGACCCGGGACAGGAAATCAGCCCCAGCATTTT
TRBV5-4	14	NA	NA	TRBJ1-2	CASSLDRDSYGYTF	TGTGCCAGCAGCTTGGACAGGGATTCCTATGGCTACACCTTC
TRBV29-1	12	NA	few	TRBJ2-7	CSVDEGPYEQYF	TGCAGCGTTGATGAGGGCCCCTACGAGCAGTACTTC
TRBV2	13	NA	NA	TRBJ2-7	CASSGNGLYEQYF	TGTGCCAGCAGTGGGAATGGCCTCTACGAGCAGTACTTC
TRBV19	14	TRBD1	NA	TRBJ1-1	CASSQTGGGTEAFF	TGTGCCAGTAGCCAGACAGGGGGTGGCACTGAAGCTTTCTTT
TRBV7-6	19	TRBD2	NA	TRBJ2-1	CASSAAGTSGGSSYNEQFF	TGTGCCAGCAGCGCCGCCGGGACTAGCGGGGGTAGCTCCTACAATGAGCAGTTCTTC
TRBV7-2	11	NA	many	TRBJ2-1	CASSGWSEQFF	TGTGCCAGCAGCGGTTGGAGTGAGCAGTTCTTC
TRBV6-5	15	NA	NA	TRBJ2-7	CASTLDSLNSYEQYF	TGTGCCAGCACCCTAGACAGTTTGAACTCCTACGAGCAGTACTTC
TRBV20-1	13	NA	NA	TRBJ2-7	CSVSGPGTYEQYF	TGCAGTGTATCCGGCCCCGGAACCTACGAGCAGTACTTC
TRBV7-9	14	NA	NA	TRBJ1-3	CASSLDVVGNTIYF	TGTGCCAGCAGCTTAGATGTGGTTGGAAACACCATATATTTT
TRBV24-1	16	TRBD1	NA	TRBJ2-1	CATSNSGTGDYNEQFF	TGTGCCACCAGCAACTCCGGGACAGGTGACTACAATGAGCAGTTCTTC
TRBV12-3/TRBV12-4	14	NA	NA	TRBJ2-4	CASWPGVAKNIQYF	TGTGCCAGCTGGCCGGGGGTAGCCAAAAACATTCAGTACTTC
TRBV7-2	14	NA	many	TRBJ2-1	CASSLGGQFNEQFF	TGTGCCAGCAGCTTAGGAGGACAGTTCAATGAGCAGTTCTTC
TRBV5-1	15	NA	NA	TRBJ2-7	CASSPRGALSYEQYF	TGCGCCAGCAGCCCCCGGGGGGCGCTTTCCTACGAGCAGTACTTC
TRBV7-2	14	NA	once	TRBJ2-1	CASRPGRAYNEQFF	TGTGCCAGCAGACCGGGACGGGCCTACAATGAGCAGTTCTTC
TRBV19	14	NA	NA	TRBJ2-2	CASSTIQDTGELFF	TGTGCCAGTAGTACCATCCAGGACACCGGGGAGCTGTTTTTT
TRBV2	15	NA	few	TRBJ2-3	CASTRGAGPMDTQYF	TGTGCCAGCACCCGAGGTGCGGGGCCTATGGATACGCAGTATTTT
TRBV29-1	13	NA	NA	TRBJ2-5	CSVGRDFQETQYF	TGCAGCGTTGGCCGGGACTTCCAAGAGACCCAGTACTTC
TRBV6-6	14	TRBD1	few	TRBJ2-5	CASKSGTGDETQYF	TGTGCCAGCAAATCAGGGACAGGGGACGAGACCCAGTACTTC
TRBV6-2/TRBV6-3	14	TRBD1	NA	TRBJ1-2	CASKLGQGADGYTF	TGTGCCAGCAAGCTCGGACAGGGGGCTGACGGCTACACCTTC
TRBV12-3/TRBV12-4	13	NA	NA	TRBJ1-2	CATGTSGSYGYTF	TGTGCCACTGGGACGTCGGGGAGCTATGGCTACACCTTC
TRBV7-2	16	TRBD1	NA	TRBJ1-1	CASSSRTGELNTEAFF	TGTGCCAGCAGCTCCCGGACAGGGGAGCTGAACACTGAAGCTTTCTTT
TRBV10-3	18	NA	NA	TRBJ1-4	CAISESGPGKATNEKLFF	TGTGCCATCAGTGAGTCAGGACCCGGGAAGGCAACTAATGAAAAACTGTTTTTT
TRBV2	14	TRBD1	few	TRBJ1-2	CASSEAHRGDGYTF	TGTGCCAGCAGTGAAGCGCACAGGGGGGATGGCTACACCTTC
TRBV7-2	14	NA	NA	TRBJ2-5	CASSYSAGQETQYF	TGTGCCAGCAGCTACTCGGCGGGACAAGAGACCCAGTACTTC
TRBV7-9	14	NA	once	TRBJ1-2	CASSLEVPNYGYTF	TGTGCCAGCAGCTTAGAGGTCCCTAACTATGGCTACACCTTC
TRBV7-2	15	NA	many	TRBJ2-7	CASSLGPPGIHEQYF	TGTGCCAGCAGCTTAGGGCCCCCAGGGATCCACGAGCAGTACTTC
TRBV7-6	13	TRBD1	few	TRBJ2-5	CASSQDREETQYF	TGCGCCAGCAGCCAAGACAGGGAGGAGACCCAGTACTTC
TRBV11-2	16	NA	NA	TRBJ1-1	CASSYFPGGYLTEAFF	TGTGCCAGCAGTTATTTTCCGGGGGGATACTTGACTGAAGCTTTCTTT
TRBV27	13	NA	NA	TRBJ1-1	CASSHYRDTEAFF	TGTGCCAGCAGCCATTACAGGGACACTGAAGCTTTCTTT
TRBV29-1	14	NA	NA	TRBJ1-1	CSALYNWGSKKAFF	TGCAGCGCCCTATATAACTGGGGGAGTAAAAAAGCTTTCTTT